This entry lists 24 T cell receptor beta chains sequenced from one sample in a study of T-cell memory formation after mild COVID-19. TCRdb re-called the 5' RACE reads with MiXCR, one entry per CDR3 protein. Among 350,000 to 450,000 distinct CDR3 sequences, approximately 24% were seen once, and the ten largest hold 8.8%. Sequenced sample: PBMCs or a T cell subset sorted from them (not recorded which). The receptors derive from an adult woman who had mild COVID-19 (a few samples of this study predate the infection). Cell type and time point are not known.

This chain joins TRBV10-3 and TRBJ1-1, with 7 positions matching TRBD1. Unmatched junction bases numbered 8, after V lost 0 bases and J lost 1 base. CDR1 ENHRY and CDR2 SYGVKD come from the germline V gene. The CDR3 loop spans 17 amino acids. CDR3 DNA sequence: TGTGCCATCAGTGAGTCCCCGACAGGGTTGGGGAACACTGAAGCTTTCTTT. Protein sequence: CAISESPTGLGNTEAFF.

This clonotype was seen only a few times. The chain uses TRBV7-9 and TRBJ1-1; tentatively, D is TRBD1 (5 bases). Germline lookup yields CDR1 SEHNR and CDR2 FQNEAQ (reference sequence). Trimming stripped 5 bases from V and 6 bases from J, with 16 bases between. The CDR3 length is 14 residues. In DNA form, the CDR3 reads TGTGCCAGCAGCCTGGACGACAGCCATTCTGAAGCTTTCTTT. Amino acids: CASSLDDSHSEAFF.

V usage is TRBV24-1 and J usage is TRBJ1-5; D is unresolved. This CDR3 spans 16 amino acids. Trimming left V 5 bases short and J 5 bases short, with 18 bases between. Germline V lookup: CDR1 KGHDR, CDR2 SFDVKD. In DNA form, the CDR3 reads TGTGCCACCAGTGCCCGTAGGTGGGGTAGTGATCAGCCCCAGCATTTT. It translates to CATSARRWGSDQPQHF.

Note on this clonotype: Compared with germline, one end of the junction differs, possibly owing to a read error. J is TRBJ1-5 and V is TRBV7-8, with D perhaps TRBD1 (6 bases). The CDR3 length is 13 residues. Germline loops: CDR1 SGHVS, CDR2 FQNEAQ. The CDR3 nucleotides are TGTGCCAGCAGCCTGGACAGCATTCAGCCCCAGCATTTT. Its translation: CASSLDSIQPQHF.

This clonotype has more than one count but fewer than ten. The CDR3 nucleotides are TGTGCCAGCAGCCTCCCGACAGGAGGAGGTACTGAAGCTTTCTTT. This translates into CASSLPTGGGTEAFF. The rearrangement uses TRBV4-2 and TRBJ1-1, with D possibly TRBD1 on 6 matching bases. This CDR3 has 15 amino acids. The germline gives CDR1 LGHNA, CDR2 YNFKEQ. V lost 4 bases and J 5 bases, leaving 17 bases between the germline ends.

This clonotype was recorded many times. The V call is TRBV11-3, the J call TRBJ2-1; 8 bases agree with TRBD2. The CDR3 loop spans 19 amino acids. Per germline, CDR1 SGHNT and CDR2 YENEEA. With V trimmed by 1 base and J by 4 bases, 15 bases remained unmatched. In DNA, the CDR3 is TGTGCCAGCAGCTTAGCGGGAGGGCCAATGCAGGGGCCTTACAATGAGCAGTTCTTC. Translated, it gives CASSLAGGPMQGPYNEQFF.

This clonotype was seen just once. The chain couples TRBV7-9 to TRBJ1-6, with D perhaps matching TRBD1 (5 bases). The germline V and J ends were trimmed by 3 bases and 8 bases, with 8 bases remaining between them. This CDR3 is built from 13 residues. Germline loops: CDR1 SEHNR, CDR2 FQNEAQ (reference sequence). The CDR3 region has the DNA TGTGCCAGCAGCTTTTGGGGGGATTCACCCCTCCACTTT. It codes for CASSFWGDSPLHF.

The rearrangement uses TRBV20-1 and TRBJ2-5; the match to TRBD2 covers 9 bases. Germline V CDR1 and CDR2: DFQATT, SNEGSKA (reference sequence). This CDR3 comprises 15 residues. The trim removed 3 bases at V and 0 bases at J, leaving 5 bases unmatched. The CDR3 sequence is CSASRAGGYQETQYF. The DNA of the CDR3 is TGCAGTGCTAGTCGGGCGGGGGGGTACCAAGAGACCCAGTACTTC.

There are a few counts of this clonotype. The chain is built from TRBV20-1 and TRBJ2-3, with 11 positions matching TRBD2. V lost 3 bases, J lost 3 bases, and 14 bases stayed unmatched. There are 18 residues in the CDR3. Germline CDR1 DFQATT, CDR2 SNEGSKA (reference sequence). The DNA of the CDR3 is TGCAGTGCTAGGGGCCTCCTCACTAGCGGGAGAAGAACAGATACGCAGTATTTT. It encodes CSARGLLTSGRRTDTQYF.

The CDR3 region has the DNA TGCGCCAGCAGCCCGGGGGACAGGGCCCTTGATGAGCAGTTCTTC. Translated, it gives CASSPGDRALDEQFF. The V call is TRBV4-3, the J call TRBJ2-1, with 9 bases identical to TRBD1. Trimming removed 4 bases from V and 8 bases from J; junction bases left unmatched: 9. Germline CDR1 LGHNA, CDR2 YSLEER. This CDR3 contains 15 residues.

The rearrangement uses TRBV12-3 or TRBV12-4 and TRBJ2-7, with D unresolved. The V end lost 6 bases, the J end lost 3 bases, and 18 bases lay between the germline ends. The CDR3 covers 15 residues. Written as DNA, the CDR3 is TGTGCCAGCAGCAACCCTGCTTGGGATCACTACGAGCAGTACTTC. It codes for CASSNPAWDHYEQYF.

J is TRBJ2-4 and V is TRBV14; perhaps TRBD2 as D (6 bases). V was pared by 1 base and J by 0 bases, with 10 bases between. Germline values: CDR1 SGHDN, CDR2 FVKESK. The CDR3 has 16 amino acids. As DNA, the CDR3 is TGTGCCAGCAGCCAAGGGAGGGGAACAGCCAAAAACATTCAGTACTTC. This gives the protein CASSQGRGTAKNIQYF.

The CDR3 sequence is CASSHGLIPGLAGHNEQFF. Written as DNA, the CDR3 is TGTGCCAGCAGTCATGGCCTAATTCCGGGACTAGCGGGCCACAATGAGCAGTTCTTC. The chain employs TRBV12-3 or TRBV12-4 and TRBJ2-1; 12 nucleotides agree with TRBD2. CDR3 length: 19 amino acids. Losses at the gene ends were 5 bases for V and 5 bases for J; bases not matched to a gene: 16.

This clonotype was recorded a few times. The chain links TRBV3-1 to TRBJ1-2, with a tentative D call TRBD1 (5 bases). CDR1 is LGHDT, CDR2 YNNKEL, per germline (reference sequence). The length of the CDR3 is 15 residues. Trimming cost V 5 bases and J 2 bases, with 15 bases left between them. The CDR3 DNA reads TGTGCCAGCAGCTCCGGACATATCCTCAACTATGGCTACACCTTC. Amino acids: CASSSGHILNYGYTF.

The chain carries TRBV11-2 and TRBJ2-6; unclear D gene. The germline V gene encodes CDR1 SGHAT and CDR2 FQNNGV. V lost 5 bases and J lost 5, with 7 bases in between. The CDR3 is 13 amino acids. The CDR3 nucleotides are TGTGCCAGCAGCCCGAATCGGGCCAACGTCCTGACTTTC. Translating gives CASSPNRANVLTF.

The rearrangement links TRBV25-1 to TRBJ1-2, with no clear D. CDR1 and CDR2 (germline): MGHDK, SYGVNS. The CDR3 has 11 residues. The V and J ends lost 8 bases and 10 bases respectively, with 14 bases between them. The CDR3 DNA reads as TGTGCCAGCCGACGGGCCTCTGACTACACCTTC. Protein product: CASRRASDYTF.

The chain combines TRBV20-1 with TRBJ2-7; 10 bases match TRBD2. The V and J ends lost 0 bases and 8 bases, in that order; junction bases with no gene match: 7. The CDR3 runs to 14 residues. From germline, CDR1 is DFQATT and CDR2 SNEGSKA (reference sequence). DNA for the CDR3: TGCAGTGCTAGAGATCCCACTAGCGGGACCAAGCAGTACTTC. Amino acid sequence: CSARDPTSGTKQYF.

This sequence joins TRBV7-2 and TRBJ2-3, with D unclear. This CDR3 spans 14 amino acids. CDR1 SGHTA and CDR2 FQGNSA come from the germline V gene. V was trimmed by 4 bases and J by 5 bases, leaving 13 bases between them. In DNA, the CDR3 is TGTGCCAGCAGCTACACCAAGGCCCGAGATACGCAGTATTTT. This translates into CASSYTKARDTQYF.

The chain links TRBV5-4 to TRBJ2-7; D unclear. The ends were cut back, 0 bases at V and 9 bases at J, with 13 bases in the middle. The CDR3 spans 13 residues. Germline CDR1 and CDR2: SGHNT and YYREEE (reference sequence). The CDR3, as DNA: TGTGCCAGCAGCTTGGCCGGTGTAGCAGGGCAGTACTTC. It encodes CASSLAGVAGQYF. The full variable domain, rest sourced from reference TRBV5-4 and TRBJ2-7, is ETGVTQSPTHLIKTRGQQVTLRCSSQSGHNTVSWYQQALGQGPQFIFQYYREEENGRGNFPPRFSGLQFPNYSSELNVNALELDDSALYLCASSLAGVAGQYFGPGTRLTVT.

The chain is built from TRBV24-1 and TRBJ2-1; 8 nucleotides match TRBD2. Unmatched junction bases numbered 9, after V lost 2 bases and J lost 4 bases. This CDR3 comprises 17 residues. CDR1 KGHDR and CDR2 SFDVKD come from the germline V gene. CDR3: CATSDWTSRSGYNEQFF. The CDR3 coding sequence is TGTGCCACCAGTGATTGGACTAGCCGGTCGGGTTACAATGAGCAGTTCTTC.

This clonotype was detected only a few times. This chain links TRBV12-3 or TRBV12-4 with TRBJ2-3; 10 bases are a match to TRBD2. The ends lost 2 bases at V and 5 bases at J; junction bases unmatched: 4. The CDR3 runs to 15 residues. As DNA, the CDR3 is TGTGCCAGCAGTTTAACTAGCGGGGAAAGAGATACGCAGTATTTT. This codes for CASSLTSGERDTQYF.

The V gene is TRBV6-5, the J gene TRBJ2-2, with TRBD2 matching over 9 bases. This CDR3 region has 14 residues. CDR1 is MNHEY, CDR2 SVGAGI, per germline. The junction had 4 bases not matched to a gene; V was cut back by 10 bases and J by 1 base. CDR3 residues: CATAGGRNTGELFF. The CDR3 nucleotides read TGTGCCACTGCGGGGGGGAGGAACACCGGGGAGCTGTTTTTT.

The V call is TRBV24-1, the J call TRBJ2-7, with 7 nucleotides matching TRBD1. CDR3 length: 14 residues. With 3 bases clipped from V and 5 bases from J, the junction kept 6 bases outside the gene matches. Germline V gene data show CDR1 as KGHDR and CDR2 as SFDVKD. CDR3 region: CATSDVDRAHEQYF. The CDR3 DNA follows: TGTGCCACCAGTGATGTCGACAGGGCCCACGAGCAGTACTTC.

The rearrangement joins TRBV5-1 to TRBJ2-7; TRBD1 matches 9 bases. The CDR3 has 15 amino acids. V lost 1 base to trimming and J lost 3 bases; unmatched junction nucleotides: 5. Germline CDR1 and CDR2: SGHRS and YFSETQ. The CDR3 DNA sequence: TGCGCCAGCAGCTTGCCGGGACAGGGCCTCTACGAGCAGTACTTC. Its translation: CASSLPGQGLYEQYF.